Here is one TCR beta chain with its context. The data were taken from a study of naive and memory T cell subsets. Germline CDR1 SQVTM, CDR2 ANQGSEA. V shed 7 bases and J shed 0 bases, with 18 bases lying between them. This CDR3 region has 15 residues. CMV status came from CD4+ IFNgamma after overnight CMV lysate stimulation. An equimolar mix of two oligonucleotides served as the beta constant-region primer for TRBC1 and TRBC2. Ligated cDNA was amplified by four rounds of PCR with nested alpha and beta constant-region primers and SP2. The cDNA 3' end received a ligated single-stranded oligonucleotide carrying the SP2 primer and a 12-nucleotide UMI. Each CDR3 protein is one row after TCRdb ran MiXCR on the UMI-ligation and nested PCR reads. The repertoire holds 95,000 to 150,000 distinct CDR3 sequences, with 36% as singletons.

The chain combines TRBV29-1 with TRBJ1-1; no definite D call. Sample: central memory CD4+ T cells from blood. The source is a human donor in good health. CDR3 sequence (DNA): TGCAGCGCCGGAGGGTTGGGGAGGGTGAACACTGAAGCTTTCTTT. Translating it yields CSAGGLGRVNTEAFF.